The rows below give T cell receptor beta chains drawn from one sample of a study of long-term antiretroviral therapy in people with HIV. Libraries were prepared by immunoSEQ multiplex PCR; TCRdb keeps only in-frame clonotypes and omits some of them. In the table there are 20,000 to 25,000 clones, less than 80% of which are singletons. Sequenced here: unsorted PBMCs, sampled 1.2 years after starting antiretroviral therapy. The receptors shown here come from a woman in her forties with HIV. Each CDR3 is given with its conserved first and last residue. A D gene is named only where the DNA matches it firmly. Size tells how often a clone was seen (once, few, many) or the class of an expanded clone, and some rows leave it out.

j_call clone_size d_call v_call cdr3_nt cdr3_aa
TRBJ2-5 few TRBD2 TRBV11-2 TGTGCCAGCAGCTTAGGGTTACTAGCGGGGGGGAGTGAGACCCAGTACTTC CASSLGLLAGGSETQYF
TRBJ2-2 . . TRBV5-1 TGCGCCAGCAGCTTGTTCGATGGAGGGGGGATGACCGGGGAGCTGTTTTTT CASSLFDGGGMTGELFF
TRBJ2-7 . . TRBV5-5 TGTGCCAGCAGCTTGGAGTACGAGCAGTACTTC CASSLEYEQYF
TRBJ2-3 . TRBD1 TRBV4-3 TGCGCCAGCAGCCCGTCCTCGACAGGGGATGTGGGAGATACGCAGTATTTT CASSPSSTGDVGDTQYF
TRBJ2-7 . . TRBV5-4 TGTGCCAGCAGCAGCAGCAGGGAGTTAGAGCAGTACTTC CASSSSRELEQYF
TRBJ2-3 . . TRBV5-1 TGCGCCAGCAGTCTGACGGGCAACACAGATACGCAGTATTTT CASSLTGNTDTQYF
TRBJ2-1 . . TRBV5-6 TGTGCCAGCAGCTTTGGGTCAGGGGGGCTTATTTATGAGCAGTTCTTC CASSFGSGGLIYEQFF
TRBJ2-5 . TRBD2 TRBV7-2 TGTGCCAGCAGCCCCTGGACTAGCGGGTTGGAGACCCAGTACTTC CASSPWTSGLETQYF
TRBJ2-3 . . TRBV7-2 TGTGCCAGCAGCCCAACCCGAGATACGCAGTATTTT CASSPTRDTQYF
TRBJ2-3 . . TRBV29-1 TGCAGCGTTGAAGATTTCCCAGGGGCTGGTGCAGATACGCAGTATTTT CSVEDFPGAGADTQYF
TRBJ1-1 . . TRBV28 TGTGCCAGCAGTTTGAACAGACATGAAGCTTTCTTT CASSLNRHEAFF
TRBJ2-7 . TRBD1 TRBV7-9 TGTGCCAGCAGCTCCGACAGGGCTCCCTACGAGCAGTACTTC CASSSDRAPYEQYF
TRBJ1-1 . . TRBV30 TGTGCCTGGGAGCCTTGGGGGGCGTCTGAAGCTTTCTTT CAWEPWGASEAFF
TRBJ2-2 . . TRBV6-6 TGTGCCAGCAGACCCCGGGACTCCACCGGGGAGCTGTTTTTT CASRPRDSTGELFF
TRBJ1-6 . . TRBV2 TGTGCCAGCAGTGAACTCGGCACGGATTCACCCCTCCACTTT CASSELGTDSPLHF
TRBJ2-3 . . TRBV7-9 TGTGCCAGCAGCTTAGGGGGGTACGGTGCAGATACGCAGTATTTT CASSLGGYGADTQYF
TRBJ2-7 . . TRBV4-2 TGTGCCAGCAGCCACATAACGGCGGGGTCCTACGAGCAGTACTTC CASSHITAGSYEQYF
TRBJ1-2 . . TRBV4-1 TGCGCCAGCAGCCGGTCCGAAGGGAACTATGGCTACACCTTC CASSRSEGNYGYTF
TRBJ1-1 . TRBD1 TRBV27 TGTGCCAGCAGCTACGGGACAGCTAACACTGAAGCTTTCTTT CASSYGTANTEAFF
TRBJ1-6 . . TRBV6-6 TGTGCCAGCAGTGTCCAGGACGAGGGCCCCCTCCACTTT CASSVQDEGPLHF
TRBJ2-1 . . TRBV6-6 TGTGCCAGCAGTTACTCGGGGAGCTCCTACAATGAGCAGTTCTTC CASSYSGSSYNEQFF
TRBJ1-2 . . TRBV20-1 TGCAGTGCTCCCTATGGCTACACCTTC CSAPYGYTF
TRBJ1-2 . . TRBV6-5 TGTGCCAGCAGCTCAGGGGAGTACTATGGCTACACCTTC CASSSGEYYGYTF
TRBJ2-7 few TRBD2 TRBV28 TGTGCCAGCAGTCTAGCGGCCGCCTACGAGCAGTACTTC CASSLAAAYEQYF
TRBJ1-1 . . TRBV19 TGTGCCGCGTCAGGATTTTTGAACACTGAAGCTTTCTTT CAASGFLNTEAFF
TRBJ2-7 few . TRBV2 TGTGCCAGCAAGGTAGGCTACGAGCAGTACTTC CASKVGYEQYF
TRBJ1-2 . . TRBV18 TGTGCCAGCTCAGACATCGGGACGTCTAACTATGGCTACACCTTC CASSDIGTSNYGYTF
TRBJ1-4 . . TRBV5-4 TGTGCCAGCAGCTTGGCCGGGACACTAAATGAAAAACTGTTTTTT CASSLAGTLNEKLFF
TRBJ2-3 . . TRBV5-1 TGCGCCAGCAGCTTGGATGAGGGTCCCATCGGGACAGATACGCAGTATTTT CASSLDEGPIGTDTQYF
TRBJ2-7 few TRBD1 TRBV5-1 TGCGCCAGCAGCTTTTTCGGGACAGGGGGCTCCGAGCAGTACTTC CASSFFGTGGSEQYF
TRBJ2-7 . . TRBV6-5 TGTGCCAGCAGAAAAACAGCTGCCTACGAGCAGTACTTC CASRKTAAYEQYF
TRBJ1-2 few . TRBV5-1 TGCGCCAGCAGCCCGGAGGGCAGGGCCAATGGCTACACCTTC CASSPEGRANGYTF
TRBJ2-5 . TRBD2 TRBV5-1 TGCGCCAGCAGCCCCTCCGGGACTAGCGGGAGAGAGACCCAGTACTTC CASSPSGTSGRETQYF
TRBJ1-1 . . TRBV7-6 TGTGCCAGCAGCTTAGAACAGCTGAACACTGAAGCTTTCTTT CASSLEQLNTEAFF
TRBJ2-7 . . TRBV12-5 TGTGCTAGCGGCATGGGGGGTAAAGGCTACGAGCAGTACTTC CASGMGGKGYEQYF
TRBJ1-1 . TRBD1 TRBV14 TGTGCCAGCAGCCAATGGGACAGGAAAGCTTTCTTT CASSQWDRKAFF
TRBJ2-7 . TRBD1 TRBV5-1 TGCGCCAGCAGCCCTTTCGTCGTTGACAGGGGACCCCACGAGCAGTACTTC CASSPFVVDRGPHEQYF
TRBJ2-1 . . TRBV7-9 TGTGCCAGCAGCATACAGGGTAATGAGCAGTTCTTC CASSIQGNEQFF
TRBJ1-2 . . TRBV11-2 TGTGCCAGCAGCTTAGATAAGTGGTGGTACACCTTC CASSLDKWWYTF
TRBJ2-1 . TRBD2 TRBV5-5 TGTGCCAGCAGCCTGACTAGCGGGGTCCACAATGAGCAGTTCTTC CASSLTSGVHNEQFF
TRBJ1-1 . . TRBV27 TGTGCCAGCAGTTTTTTGGGAGGGGAGAACACTGAAGCTTTCTTT CASSFLGGENTEAFF
TRBJ2-6 . . TRBV5-1 TGCGCCAGCAGAGGGGGGAGCTCTGGGGCCAACGTCCTGACTTTC CASRGGSSGANVLTF
TRBJ2-7 . . TRBV29-1 TGCAGCGTTGAACGGGAGAGTTCCTACGAGCAGTACTTC CSVERESSYEQYF
TRBJ2-1 . TRBD2 TRBV2 TGTGCCAGCAGTGAATGGGAGACTAGCGGGTACAATGAGCAGTTCTTC CASSEWETSGYNEQFF
TRBJ1-3 . . TRBV30 TGTGCCTGGGCTAATAGTTATGGAAACACCATATATTTT CAWANSYGNTIYF
TRBJ2-6 once . TRBV5-5 TGTGCCAGCAGCTTGGTTGTCTCTGGGGCCAACGTCCTGACTTTC CASSLVVSGANVLTF
TRBJ1-2 . . TRBV7-2 TGTGCCAGCAGCCTAGGGGGGGGGAGCTATGGCTACACCTTC CASSLGGGSYGYTF
TRBJ2-7 few . TRBV9 TGTGCCAGCAGCGTAGAAGGCAGTGCCTACGAGCAGTACTTC CASSVEGSAYEQYF
TRBJ2-7 . . TRBV25-1 TGTGCCAGCAGTAAATGGGGACACTCCTACGAGCAGTACTTC CASSKWGHSYEQYF
TRBJ2-2 few TRBD1 TRBV14 TGTGCCAGCAGCCATAGGACAGGGAACACCGGGGAGCTGTTTTTT CASSHRTGNTGELFF
TRBJ1-1 . . TRBV2 TGTGCCAGCCCAGCTGGCCCTAGTTCCACTGAAGCTTTCTTT CASPAGPSSTEAFF
TRBJ2-2 . . TRBV5-1 TGCGCCAGCAGCGCCGGGCCGGGGGGCCCCGGGGAGCTGTTTTTT CASSAGPGGPGELFF
TRBJ2-7 . TRBD2 TRBV6-6 TGTGCCAGCAGTTACCTCGGGGGGATCCCCTACGAGCAGTACTTC CASSYLGGIPYEQYF